This T cell receptor (beta chain) was recorded in a study of control samples from healthy donors and cancer patients. This clone was recorded once. Sequencing used immunoSEQ multiplex PCR; TCRdb keeps in-frame clones, though not all of them. The profile shows over 100,000 clones, 90% to 95% of them singletons. V shed 8 bases, J shed 7 bases, and the junction held 5 bases outside the gene matches. The CDR3 runs to 12 residues. This chain uses TRBV12-3 or TRBV12-4 with TRBJ1-2; 9 nucleotides line up with TRBD1. The receptor comes from a woman younger than 30 in good health. Sequenced material: blood. In DNA, the CDR3 is TGTGCCAGCGGGACAGGGAGTATTGGCTACACCTTC. Residues: CASGTGSIGYTF.